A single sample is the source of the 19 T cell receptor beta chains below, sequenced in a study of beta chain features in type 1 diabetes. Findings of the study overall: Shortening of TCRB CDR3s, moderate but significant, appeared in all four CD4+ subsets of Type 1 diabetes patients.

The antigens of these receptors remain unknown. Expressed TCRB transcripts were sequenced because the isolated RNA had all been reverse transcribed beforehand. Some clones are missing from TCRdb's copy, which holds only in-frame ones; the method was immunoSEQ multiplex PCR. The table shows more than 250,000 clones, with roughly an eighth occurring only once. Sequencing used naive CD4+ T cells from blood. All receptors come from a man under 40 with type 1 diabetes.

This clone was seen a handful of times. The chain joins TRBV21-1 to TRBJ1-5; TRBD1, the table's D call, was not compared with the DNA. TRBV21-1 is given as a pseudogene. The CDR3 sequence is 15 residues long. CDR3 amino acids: CASSSRMNPNQPQHF. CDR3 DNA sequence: TGTGCCAGCAGCTCCAGGATGAACCCGAATCAGCCCCAGCATTTT.

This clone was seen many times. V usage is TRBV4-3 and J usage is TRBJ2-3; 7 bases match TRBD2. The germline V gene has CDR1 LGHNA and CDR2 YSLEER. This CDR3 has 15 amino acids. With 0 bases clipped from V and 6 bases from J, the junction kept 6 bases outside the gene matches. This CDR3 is CASSQEIGAGDTQYF. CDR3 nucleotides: TGCGCCAGCAGCCAAGAGATCGGAGCGGGGGATACGCAGTATTTT.

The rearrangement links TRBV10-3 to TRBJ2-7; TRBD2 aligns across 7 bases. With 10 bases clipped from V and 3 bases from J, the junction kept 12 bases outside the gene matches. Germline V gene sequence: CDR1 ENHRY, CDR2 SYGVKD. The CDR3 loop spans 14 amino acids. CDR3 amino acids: CATAGRGSDYEQYF. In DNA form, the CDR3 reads TGTGCCACCGCGGGGCGCGGGAGTGACTACGAGCAGTACTTC.

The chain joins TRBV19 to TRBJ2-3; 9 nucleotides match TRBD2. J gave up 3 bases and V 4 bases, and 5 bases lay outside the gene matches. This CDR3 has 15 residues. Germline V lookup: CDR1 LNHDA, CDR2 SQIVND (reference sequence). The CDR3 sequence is CASSRSREGTDTQYF. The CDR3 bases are TGTGCCAGTAGTAGATCGCGGGAGGGTACAGATACGCAGTATTTT.

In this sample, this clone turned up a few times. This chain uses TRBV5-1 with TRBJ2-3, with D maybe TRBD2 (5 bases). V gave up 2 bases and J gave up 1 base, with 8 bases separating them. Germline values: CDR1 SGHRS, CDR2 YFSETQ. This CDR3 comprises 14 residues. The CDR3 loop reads CASSLRAGTDTQYF. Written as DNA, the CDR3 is TGCGCCAGCAGCTTAAGAGCGGGCACAGATACGCAGTATTTT.

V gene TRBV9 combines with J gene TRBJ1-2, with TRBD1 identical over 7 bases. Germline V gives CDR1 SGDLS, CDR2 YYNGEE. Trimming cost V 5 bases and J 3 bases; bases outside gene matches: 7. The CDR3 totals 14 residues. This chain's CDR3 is CASSRDRDDYGYTF. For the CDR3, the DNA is TGTGCCAGCAGTCGTGACAGGGACGACTATGGCTACACCTTC.

CDR3 bases: TGTGCCAGCACCAGGGGGACTAGCACAGATACGCAGTATTTT. This encodes CASTRGTSTDTQYF. The chain recombines TRBV9 with TRBJ2-3, with D possibly matching TRBD1 (7 bases). Deletions cut 6 bases from V and 0 bases from J, with 11 bases between. CDR1 and CDR2 (germline): SGDLS, YYNGEE. The CDR3 spans 14 residues.

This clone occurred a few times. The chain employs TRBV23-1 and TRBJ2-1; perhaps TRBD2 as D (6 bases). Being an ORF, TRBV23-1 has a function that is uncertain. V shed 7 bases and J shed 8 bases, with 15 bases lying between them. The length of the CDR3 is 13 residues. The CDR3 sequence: CASTLKRRDEQFF. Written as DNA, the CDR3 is TGCGCCAGCACTCTTAAGAGGAGGGATGAGCAGTTCTTC.

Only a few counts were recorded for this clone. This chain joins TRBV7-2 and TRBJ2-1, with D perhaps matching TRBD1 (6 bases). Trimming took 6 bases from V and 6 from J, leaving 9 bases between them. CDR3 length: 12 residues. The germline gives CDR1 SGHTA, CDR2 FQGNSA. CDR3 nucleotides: TGTGCCAGCAGACCACAGGGCAATGAGCAGTTCTTC. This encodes CASRPQGNEQFF.

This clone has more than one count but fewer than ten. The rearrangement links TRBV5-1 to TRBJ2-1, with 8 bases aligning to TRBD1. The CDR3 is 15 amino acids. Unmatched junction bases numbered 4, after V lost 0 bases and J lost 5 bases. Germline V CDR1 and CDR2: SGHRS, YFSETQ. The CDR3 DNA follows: TGCGCCAGCAGCTTGGAGGGACAGGCCCACAATGAGCAGTTCTTC. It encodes CASSLEGQAHNEQFF.

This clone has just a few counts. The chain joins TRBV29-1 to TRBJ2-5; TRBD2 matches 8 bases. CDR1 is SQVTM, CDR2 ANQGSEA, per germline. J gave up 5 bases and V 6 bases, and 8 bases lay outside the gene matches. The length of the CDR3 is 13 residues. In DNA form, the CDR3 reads TGCAGCGTCGAAATAGCGGGAAGTGAGACCCAGTACTTC. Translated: CSVEIAGSETQYF.

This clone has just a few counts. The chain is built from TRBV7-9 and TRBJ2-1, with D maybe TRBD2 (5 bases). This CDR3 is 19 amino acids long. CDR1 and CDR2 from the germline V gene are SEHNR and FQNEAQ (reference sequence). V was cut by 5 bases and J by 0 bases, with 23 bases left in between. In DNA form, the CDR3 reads TGTGCCAGCAGCCTTTTCTTGACCGAGGGCTTAAGCTCCTACAATGAGCAGTTCTTC. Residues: CASSLFLTEGLSSYNEQFF.

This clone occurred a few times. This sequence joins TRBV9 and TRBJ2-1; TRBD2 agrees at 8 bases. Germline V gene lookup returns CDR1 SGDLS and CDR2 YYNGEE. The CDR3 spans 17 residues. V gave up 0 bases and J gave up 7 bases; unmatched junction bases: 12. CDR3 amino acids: CASSVGITSREVNEQFF. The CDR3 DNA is TGTGCCAGCAGCGTAGGAATCACCTCGCGGGAGGTAAATGAGCAGTTCTTC.

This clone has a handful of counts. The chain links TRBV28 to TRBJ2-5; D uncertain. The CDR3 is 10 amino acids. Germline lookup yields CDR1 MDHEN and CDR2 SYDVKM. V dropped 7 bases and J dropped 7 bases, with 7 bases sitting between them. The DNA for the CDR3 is TGTGCCAGCATCCTCCTGACCCAGTACTTC. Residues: CASILLTQYF.

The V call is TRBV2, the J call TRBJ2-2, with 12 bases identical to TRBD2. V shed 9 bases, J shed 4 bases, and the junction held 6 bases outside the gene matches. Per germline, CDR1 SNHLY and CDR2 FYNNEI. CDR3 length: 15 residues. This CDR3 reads CARRLAGVTTGELFF. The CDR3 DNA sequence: TGTGCCAGGAGACTAGCGGGAGTTACCACCGGGGAGCTGTTTTTT.

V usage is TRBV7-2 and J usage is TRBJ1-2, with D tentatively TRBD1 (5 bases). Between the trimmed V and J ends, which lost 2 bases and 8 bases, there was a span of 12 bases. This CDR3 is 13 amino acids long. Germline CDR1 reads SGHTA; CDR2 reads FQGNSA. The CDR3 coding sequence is TGTGCCAGCAGCTTATCGGGGGTACAGGGCTACACCTTC. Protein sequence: CASSLSGVQGYTF.

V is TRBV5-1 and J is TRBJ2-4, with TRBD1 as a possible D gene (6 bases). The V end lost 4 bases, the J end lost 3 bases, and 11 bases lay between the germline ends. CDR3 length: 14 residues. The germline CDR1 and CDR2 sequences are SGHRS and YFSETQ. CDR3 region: CASSPARGKNIQYF. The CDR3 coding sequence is TGCGCCAGCAGCCCTGCCAGGGGCAAAAACATTCAGTACTTC.

The CDR3 loop is CASSVGGIYNEQFF. DNA for the CDR3: TGTGCCAGCAGCGTAGGCGGGATCTACAATGAGCAGTTCTTC. This chain joins TRBV9 and TRBJ2-1; tentative D call: TRBD2 (6 bases). This CDR3 spans 14 amino acids. Trimming took off 0 bases at V and 3 bases at J, with 7 bases between the two ends. Germline CDR1 and CDR2: SGDLS and YYNGEE.

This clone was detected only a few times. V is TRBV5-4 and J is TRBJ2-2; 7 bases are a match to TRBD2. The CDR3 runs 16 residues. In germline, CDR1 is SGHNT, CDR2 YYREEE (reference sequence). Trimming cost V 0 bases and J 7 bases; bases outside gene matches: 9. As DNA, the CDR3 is TGTGCCAGCAGCTTGGCCTTGGCGGGAGTGATCGGGGAGCTGTTTTTT. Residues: CASSLALAGVIGELFF.